The present T cell receptor beta chain was sequenced within a study of cytomegalovirus exposure and HLA in healthy donors. Notes on the study in general: Most of the CMV-associated TCR beta chains (in a later analysis) appeared to be HLA-restricted. It was taken for granted in presence/absence analyses that sequencing depth across donors was roughly uniform.

Nobody wrote down the CMV serostatus of this donor. Note on this clone: Its target is not known.

The PCR used 60 Vbeta and 13 Jbeta primers. Measured with immunoSEQ multiplex PCR; TCRdb has only the in-frame clones, and not every one. The sample shows about 130,000 clones, about 66% of them seen only once. Germline V gene lookup returns CDR1 SGHAT and CDR2 FQDESV (reference sequence). This CDR3 region has 15 residues. V gave up 5 bases and J gave up 2 bases, with 13 bases separating them. The chain employs TRBV11-1 and TRBJ2-1; D perhaps matches TRBD1 (6 bases). Sample: PBMCs. The receptor's source is a human donor in good health. The CDR3 spells CASSGTRQAYNEQFF. CDR3 bases: TGTGCCAGCAGCGGTACTAGACAGGCCTACAATGAGCAGTTCTTC.